This TCR beta chain was recovered during a study of T cell responses to AZD1222 COVID-19 vaccine. Study results and caveats: Only after the peak T cell response were repertoires sampled. Baseline seropositives among AZD1222 recipients totaled only 5 to 7. Clonal diversity was possibly underestimated, and white British individuals and females predominated among donors.

Concerning this clone: Antigen specificity is unknown.

Libraries were prepared by immunoSEQ multiplex PCR; TCRdb keeps only in-frame clonotypes and omits some of them. The table lists about 100,000 clones, 91% of them singletons. This specimen was peripheral blood, taken on day 0 of AZD1222 vaccination. The source is an adult in good health.

CDR3 DNA: TGCGCCAGCAGTGAGGAGGGACAGCGTAAAATACTGAGCTCCTACGAGCAGTACTTC. This translates into CASSEEGQRKILSSYEQYF. The chain carries TRBV10-2 and TRBJ2-7; 7 bases align to TRBD1. The V and J ends lost 2 bases and 0 bases, in that order; junction bases with no gene match: 16. Germline V gene data show CDR1 as WSHSY and CDR2 as SAAADI. The CDR3 spans 19 residues.